Below are 9 T cell receptor beta chains sequenced from a single sample in a study of Graves' ophthalmopathy and Graves' hyperthyroidism. RNA transcripts were the source from which TCR beta CDR3 regions were amplified. An opening RT-PCR round employed HTBI primers and preceded a second-round multiplex PCR. Each CDR3 protein gets one entry after TCRdb re-called the multiplex PCR reads with MiXCR. The sample consists of roughly 400,000 distinct CDR3 sequences, roughly 15% of them appearing once. The sequencing input was peripheral blood. These receptors originate from a woman younger than 30 with stable Graves' hyperthyroidism.

The CDR3 loop is CASSDGGQGSSPLHF. Written as DNA, the CDR3 is TGTGCCAGCAGTGACGGGGGACAGGGATCCTCACCCCTCCACTTT. This rearrangement joins TRBV2 to TRBJ1-6, with 9 positions matching TRBD1. V lost 3 bases and J lost 10; bases outside the gene matches: 7. Looked up from germline, CDR1 is SNHLY and CDR2 is FYNNEI. This CDR3 contains 15 residues.

This clonotype was counted ten times or more. V is TRBV19 and J is TRBJ2-5; weak D call: TRBD2 (5 bases). V was shortened by 6 bases and J by 4 bases, with 15 bases between the two germline ends. This CDR3 has 14 amino acids. CDR1 is LNHDA and CDR2 is SQIVND in the germline V gene (reference sequence). CDR3 region: CASRPSGMRETQYF. The CDR3 region has the DNA TGTGCCAGTAGGCCCTCGGGAATGAGAGAGACCCAGTACTTC.

This clonotype has ten or more counts. In nucleotides, the CDR3 is TGTGCCATCAGCTGGGACCCTCTAACGGGGAACACTGAAGCTTTCTTT. Amino acid sequence: CAISWDPLTGNTEAFF. The chain couples TRBV10-3 to TRBJ1-1; D is perhaps TRBD1 (5 bases). The CDR3 covers 16 residues. CDR1 is ENHRY, CDR2 SYGVKD, per germline. Trimming shortened V by 6 bases and J by 1 base, and 18 bases separated the two germline ends.

The V gene is TRBV7-6, the J gene TRBJ1-2, with 8 bases matching TRBD1. Germline V CDR1 and CDR2: SGHVS, FNYEAQ. The CDR3 loop spans 12 amino acids. The trim removed 9 bases at V and 5 bases at J, leaving 5 bases unmatched. DNA for the CDR3: TGTGCCAGTGGACAGGGCGGATATGGCTACACCTTC. Its protein is CASGQGGYGYTF.

This clonotype was recorded at least ten times. V is TRBV2 and J is TRBJ1-1, with D maybe TRBD1 (6 bases). Trimming removed 8 bases from V and 8 bases from J, with 15 bases in between. Germline V gene data show CDR1 as SNHLY and CDR2 as FYNNEI. CDR3 length: 12 amino acids. CDR3 nucleotides: TGTGCCAGCCGGGACACCTCGAAAGAAGCTTTCTTT. Translation: CASRDTSKEAFF.

This clonotype was seen repeatedly, ten times or more. V is TRBV6-1 and J is TRBJ2-7; 10 bases fit TRBD2. J gave up 3 bases and V 10 bases, and 6 bases lay outside the gene matches. Germline-derived CDR1 and CDR2 are MNHNS and SASEGT. The CDR3 runs 13 residues. The CDR3 DNA reads TGTGCCACCTTAGCGGGGGGCTACTACGAGCAGTACTTC. The encoded protein is CATLAGGYYEQYF.

This clonotype was seen more than once but under ten times. The V call is TRBV27, the J call TRBJ2-7; the D gene is possibly TRBD2 (6 bases). V gave up 4 bases and J gave up 3 bases, with 19 bases separating them. Germline CDR1 reads MNHEY; CDR2 reads SMNVEV (reference sequence). The CDR3 is 16 amino acids. CDR3 region: CASSSVPGGSYYEQYF. DNA of the CDR3: TGTGCCAGCAGTTCTGTCCCCGGGGGTTCATACTACGAGCAGTACTTC.

This clonotype was observed many times. The genes are TRBV20-1 and TRBJ1-2; no firm D call. Germline CDR1 reads DFQATT; CDR2 reads SNEGSKA (reference sequence). This CDR3 has 13 amino acids. The V end was cut by 5 bases, the J end by 3 bases, with 13 bases between. The CDR3 spells CSAPRWEDYGYTF. For the CDR3, the DNA is TGCAGTGCTCCTCGTTGGGAGGACTATGGCTACACCTTC.

This clonotype was seen a handful of times. The CDR3 loop is CASSYAVFGERDYTF. The CDR3 nucleotides are TGTGCCAGCAGTTACGCCGTGTTTGGGGAAAGAGACTACACCTTC. The chain recombines TRBV6-5 with TRBJ1-2; D is ambiguous. The CDR3 spans 15 residues. V lost 2 bases and J lost 10, with 20 bases in between. Germline V gives CDR1 MNHEY, CDR2 SVGAGI.